The source of this T cell receptor (beta chain) is a study of cytomegalovirus exposure and HLA in healthy donors. Study-level findings and limits: Most TCR beta V segments were productive about 87% or about 30% of the time in an earlier analysis.

The CDR3 totals 14 residues. Germline values: CDR1 LNHDA, CDR2 SQIVND (reference sequence). V was pared by 3 bases and J by 7 bases, with 3 bases of the junction left unmatched. The PCR was carried out with 60 Vbeta primers and 13 Jbeta primers. Only in-frame clones appear in the TCRdb table, and some are missing; sequencing was by immunoSEQ multiplex PCR. The sample includes 80,000 or so clones, around 84% of them seen just once. This clone was observed a single time. Antigen specificity is unknown. V gene TRBV19 combines with J gene TRBJ2-1, with 10 bases identical to TRBD2. This sequence was found in a man aged 40-50 years in good health and CMV-seronegative. Sequencing was carried out using PBMCs. CDR3 nucleotide sequence: TGTGCCAGTAGTATCAAAGCGGGGGGGAATGAGCAGTTCTTC. It yields the protein CASSIKAGGNEQFF.